This TCR beta chain originates from a study of PD-1 blockade in classical Hodgkin lymphoma. Study information: The study gave patients nivolumab 3 mg/kg intravenously every 2 weeks. Study-wide results and caveats: The diversity seen at baseline in complete responders resembled that of newly diagnosed patients.

TCRdb's copy holds only in-frame clones and misses some; the assay was immunoSEQ multiplex PCR. Among about 94,000 clones, roughly 91% were seen once, and the ten largest hold around 2%. Time point specified: cycle 4 day 1 (C4D1), after 6 weeks of nivolumab. All the patients suffered relapse after autologous stem cell transplantation, and brentuximab vedotin exposure differed. Complete response, partial response or progressive disease constituted the best responses recorded. A note on this clone: As yet, its antigen is unknown.

Germline V CDR1 and CDR2: GTSNPN, SVGIG (reference sequence). The J segment lost 3 bases and the V segment lost 2 bases, leaving 10 bases of the junction unmatched. The CDR3 spans 17 residues. This sequence originates from a human donor with classical Hodgkin lymphoma. V and J are TRBV30 and TRBJ1-5, with 10 bases that match TRBD1. The sequences come from peripheral blood mononuclear cells (PBMCs), collected before the fourth cycle of nivolumab. The chain's CDR3 is CAWSRGTGAAFNQPQHF. DNA of the CDR3: TGTGCCTGGAGTCGTGGGACAGGGGCCGCCTTCAATCAGCCCCAGCATTTT. Variable domain in full (rest from reference TRBV30 and TRBJ1-5): SQTIHQWPATLVQPVGSPLSLECTVEGTSNPNLYWYRQAAGRGLQLLFYSVGIGQISSEVPQNLSASRPQDRQFILSSKKLLLSDSGFYLCAWSRGTGAAFNQPQHFGDGTRLSIL.